What follows are 32 T cell receptor beta chains derived from one specimen sequenced in a study of blood T cell repertoires in COVID-19. Here immunoSEQ multiplex PCR was the method, and the copy in TCRdb shows in-frame clones only, minus some. The sample consists of around 200,000 clones, about 80% of them appearing once. The sample consisted of peripheral blood. Receptors originate from a woman aged 40 to 50 with active or convalescent COVID-19.

The rearrangement links TRBV29-1 to TRBJ1-5, with D maybe TRBD1 (6 bases). Per germline, CDR1 SQVTM and CDR2 ANQGSEA. This CDR3 comprises 12 residues. The V end was cut by 4 bases, the J end by 3 bases, with 7 bases between. The CDR3 sequence is CSVGGHNQPQHF. As DNA, the CDR3 is TGCAGCGTTGGGGGGCACAATCAGCCCCAGCATTTT.

The chain joins TRBV2 to TRBJ2-1; 7 bases agree with TRBD2. There are 14 residues in the CDR3. Germline CDR1 SNHLY, CDR2 FYNNEI. The junction had 4 bases not matched to a gene; V was cut back by 8 bases and J by 0 bases. The CDR3 nucleotides read TGTGCCAGCGCACTAGCGCCCTCCTACAATGAGCAGTTCTTC. Protein product: CASALAPSYNEQFF.

This rearrangement joins TRBV10-1 to TRBJ2-1; 11 bases are a match to TRBD2. CDR3 length: 16 amino acids. The trim removed 0 bases at V and 13 bases at J, leaving 11 bases unmatched. Germline values: CDR1 WNHNN, CDR2 SYGVQD (reference sequence). The CDR3 region has the DNA TGCGCCAGCAGTGAGTCCCCGACTAGCGGGGCCACAGAACAGTTCTTC. It encodes CASSESPTSGATEQFF.

This clone was counted only a few times. The chain couples TRBV5-6 to TRBJ2-1; 8 nucleotides agree with TRBD2. CDR3 length equals 12 residues. Germline V gene lookup returns CDR1 SGHDT and CDR2 YYEEEE. Trimming at V came to 10 bases and at J to 7 bases, leaving 7 bases not matched to a gene. This CDR3 reads CASGVAGNEQFF. Written as DNA, the CDR3 is TGTGCCTCCGGGGTAGCGGGAAATGAGCAGTTCTTC. Looking up the rest from reference TRBV5-6 and TRBJ2-1 gives the full variable domain: DAGVTQSPTHLIKTRGQQVTLRCSPKSGHDTVSWYQQALGQGPQFIFQYYEEEERQRGNFPDRFSGHQFPNYSSELNVNALLLGDSALYLCASGVAGNEQFFGPGTRLTVL.

The chain is built from TRBV2 and TRBJ1-1; 7 nucleotides match TRBD1. Germline assignment: CDR1 SNHLY and CDR2 FYNNEI. V gave up 7 bases and J gave up 3 bases; unmatched junction bases: 5. The CDR3 has 13 amino acids. CDR3 loop: CASIPTGDTEAFF. CDR3 coding DNA: TGTGCCAGCATACCCACAGGGGACACTGAAGCTTTCTTT.

The rearrangement links TRBV7-9 to TRBJ1-5; maybe TRBD1 (5 bases). Germline V gives CDR1 SEHNR, CDR2 FQNEAQ (reference sequence). CDR3 size: 16 residues. The V and J ends lost 4 bases and 6 bases respectively, with 19 bases between them. The DNA of the CDR3 is TGTGCCAGCAGCTCCCTAATTCAGGGAGGCGGTCAGCCCCAGCATTTT. This codes for CASSSLIQGGGQPQHF.

J is TRBJ1-1 and V is TRBV12-3 or TRBV12-4; 7 nucleotides align to TRBD1. V trimming: 5 bases; J trimming: 4 bases; junction bases outside the gene matches: 4. CDR3 length: 13 residues. CDR3 sequence: CASSTGVGTEAFF. DNA of the CDR3: TGTGCCAGCAGTACAGGGGTAGGCACTGAAGCTTTCTTT.

The chain is built from TRBV7-8 and TRBJ1-4; TRBD1 aligns across 10 bases. The CDR3 totals 14 residues. V gave up 5 bases and J gave up 7 bases; unmatched junction bases: 4. Per germline, CDR1 SGHVS and CDR2 FQNEAQ. CDR3 sequence: CASSKGQGFEKLFF. In nucleotides, the CDR3 is TGTGCCAGCAGCAAGGGACAGGGGTTTGAAAAACTGTTTTTT.

The CDR3 loop is CASSSTWGEVQVNTEAFF. CDR3 sequence (DNA): TGTGCCAGCAGCTCGACTTGGGGGGAAGTACAGGTGAACACTGAAGCTTTCTTT. The chain combines TRBV11-3 with TRBJ1-1, with a possible D match to TRBD1 (5 bases). V gave up 4 bases and J gave up 0 bases, with 21 bases separating them. CDR1 is SGHNT and CDR2 is YENEEA in the germline V gene. This CDR3 has 18 amino acids.

The rearrangement uses TRBV5-6 and TRBJ2-1; tentatively, D is TRBD1 (6 bases). Germline values: CDR1 SGHDT, CDR2 YYEEEE. The CDR3 loop spans 15 amino acids. Trimming cost V 4 bases and J 6 bases, with 17 bases left between them. CDR3 loop: CASSLLAGRGNEQFF. The CDR3 nucleotides read TGTGCCAGCAGCCTTCTCGCCGGCAGGGGCAATGAGCAGTTCTTC. Using reference TRBV5-6 and TRBJ2-1 for the parts outside the CDR3, the full variable domain is DAGVTQSPTHLIKTRGQQVTLRCSPKSGHDTVSWYQQALGQGPQFIFQYYEEEERQRGNFPDRFSGHQFPNYSSELNVNALLLGDSALYLCASSLLAGRGNEQFFGPGTRLTVL.

This clone was recorded a few times. This rearrangement joins TRBV28 to TRBJ1-5; TRBD1 matches at 7 bases. Germline-derived CDR1 and CDR2 are MDHEN and SYDVKM. The V and J ends lost 3 bases and 2 bases, in that order; junction bases with no gene match: 1. The CDR3 is made up of 14 amino acids. The CDR3 region has the DNA TGTGCCAGCAGTTTTACAGGGGGCAATCAGCCCCAGCATTTT. This codes for CASSFTGGNQPQHF.

The genes are TRBV11-3 and TRBJ1-1; 8 bases match TRBD1. V trimming: 5 bases; J trimming: 4 bases; junction bases outside the gene matches: 3. The germline gives CDR1 SGHNT, CDR2 YENEEA. This CDR3 region has 13 residues. The CDR3 nucleotides read TGTGCCAGCAGCCCAGGGGGCCTCACTGAAGCTTTCTTT. This gives the protein CASSPGGLTEAFF.

The rearrangement uses TRBV30 and TRBJ1-3; maybe TRBD1 (6 bases). The CDR3 is 12 amino acids. V lost 6 bases and J lost 9, with 15 bases in between. Germline CDR1 reads GTSNPN; CDR2 reads SVGIG (reference sequence). The DNA of the CDR3 is TGTGCCTGTCGCGCCACAGGGCTCACCATATATTTT. Protein: CACRATGLTIYF. Full variable domain (remainder filled in from reference TRBV30 and TRBJ1-3): SQTIHQWPATLVQPVGSPLSLECTVEGTSNPNLYWYRQAAGRGLQLLFYSVGIGQISSEVPQNLSASRPQDRQFILSSKKLLLSDSGFYLCACRATGLTIYFGEGSWLTVV.

This chain joins TRBV6-5 and TRBJ1-1, with a possible D match to TRBD1 (6 bases). The ends were cut back, 6 bases at V and 8 bases at J, with 19 bases in the middle. Germline V lookup: CDR1 MNHEY, CDR2 SVGAGI. The CDR3 is made up of 14 amino acids. The CDR3 sequence: CASSSYSSRGEAFF. CDR3 bases: TGTGCCAGCAGCAGTTATAGCTCGAGGGGGGAAGCTTTCTTT.

The V gene is TRBV5-1, the J gene TRBJ1-3, with D tentatively TRBD1 (5 bases). There are 14 residues in the CDR3. CDR1 and CDR2 (germline): SGHRS, YFSETQ. V was clipped by 4 bases and J by 8 bases, with 16 bases between them. This CDR3 reads CASSAGHGLDTIYF. As DNA, the CDR3 is TGCGCCAGCAGCGCCGGACACGGGTTGGACACCATATATTTT.

CDR3 nucleotide sequence: TGTGCCAGCAGTCGAGGGGGGGCCAACGAGCAGTACTTC. This gives the protein CASSRGGANEQYF. This rearrangement joins TRBV27 to TRBJ2-7, with D possibly TRBD2 on 7 matching bases. V dropped 5 bases and J dropped 5 bases, with 13 bases sitting between them. The V gene's germline CDR1 is MNHEY and CDR2 SMNVEV (reference sequence). CDR3 length equals 13 residues.

The chain is built from TRBV7-2 and TRBJ1-5; D uncertain. The germline CDR1 and CDR2 sequences are SGHTA and FQGNSA. The CDR3 loop spans 16 amino acids. The V gene lost 5 bases and the J gene lost 0 bases, with 14 bases spanning the gap. CDR3 region: CASSQIGQYSNQPQHF. CDR3 nucleotide sequence: TGTGCCAGCAGCCAGATTGGCCAGTATAGCAATCAGCCCCAGCATTTT. Looking up the rest from reference TRBV7-2 and TRBJ1-5 gives the full variable domain: GAGVSQSPSNKVTEKGKDVELRCDPISGHTALYWYRQSLGQGLEFLIYFQGNSAPDKSGLPSDRFSAERTGGSVSTLTIQRTQQEDSAVYLCASSQIGQYSNQPQHFGDGTRLSIL.

This sequence joins TRBV27 and TRBJ1-1; D gene ambiguous. This CDR3 has 16 amino acids. Trimming shortened V by 2 bases and J by 0 bases, and 13 bases separated the two germline ends. Germline-derived CDR1 and CDR2 are MNHEY and SMNVEV (reference sequence). The CDR3 protein is CASSLRQVDMNTEAFF. The CDR3 nucleotides read TGTGCCAGCAGTTTAAGGCAGGTAGACATGAACACTGAAGCTTTCTTT.

The J gene is TRBJ1-5, the V gene TRBV10-3; D is ambiguous. The germline V gene encodes CDR1 ENHRY and CDR2 SYGVKD. With 3 bases removed from V and 0 bases from J, the gap between germline ends came to 12 bases. CDR3 length: 16 amino acids. CDR3 sequence: CAISDPGGPSNQPQHF. The CDR3 nucleotides read TGTGCCATCAGTGACCCGGGAGGGCCTAGCAATCAGCCCCAGCATTTT.

The V call is TRBV11-2, the J call TRBJ2-5, with D maybe TRBD1 (5 bases). V was shortened by 5 bases and J by 7 bases, with 14 bases between the two germline ends. This CDR3 is built from 13 residues. Germline V gene lookup returns CDR1 SGHAT and CDR2 FQNNGV. The CDR3 coding sequence is TGTGCCAGCAGCCCCTACCCCCAGGGGACCCAGTACTTC. It translates to CASSPYPQGTQYF. Drawing the rest from reference TRBV11-2 and TRBJ2-5, the complete variable domain is EAGVAQSPRYKIIEKRQSVAFWCNPISGHATLYWYQQILGQGPKLLIQFQNNGVVDDSQLPKDRFSAERLKGVDSTLKIQPAKLEDSAVYLCASSPYPQGTQYFGPGTRLLVL.

The chain employs TRBV3-1 (or the pseudogene TRBV3-2) and TRBJ2-7; perhaps TRBD2 as D (6 bases). Germline V gene data show CDR1 as LGHDT and CDR2 as YNNKEL (reference sequence). Trimming cost V 1 base and J 5 bases, with 12 bases left between them. The CDR3 is 14 amino acids. CDR3 DNA sequence: TGTGCCAGCAGCCAAGCCGGGACTTACCACGAGCAGTACTTC. Residues: CASSQAGTYHEQYF.

This chain uses TRBV27 with TRBJ2-1; the D gene is possibly TRBD1 (5 bases). The CDR3 is 15 amino acids. Between the trimmed V and J ends, which lost 7 bases and 7 bases, there was a span of 20 bases. CDR1 MNHEY and CDR2 SMNVEV come from the germline V gene (reference sequence). In DNA form, the CDR3 reads TGTGCCAGCACTCTATACCCAGGGAATTGGAATGAGCAGTTCTTC. Translated, it gives CASTLYPGNWNEQFF.

The chain carries TRBV21-1 and TRBJ2-7; the D segment call TRBD2 is taken from the table without a DNA check. TRBV21-1 is a recognized pseudogene. CDR3 size: 15 residues. CDR3 amino acids: CTSSKGISGSYEQYF. CDR3 DNA: TGTACCAGCAGCAAAGGCATTAGCGGGAGCTACGAGCAGTACTTC.

A single count supports this clone. The V and J genes are TRBV3-1 (or the pseudogene TRBV3-2) and TRBJ2-7; TRBD2 agrees at 9 bases. The CDR3 covers 13 residues. CDR1 and CDR2 (germline): LGHDT, YNNKEL (reference sequence). Trimming at V came to 3 bases and at J to 6 bases, leaving 3 bases not matched to a gene. CDR3 sequence (DNA): TGTGCCAGCAGCCAGGGACTAGCCGGCGAGCAGTACTTC. It specifies CASSQGLAGEQYF.

The genes are TRBV19 and TRBJ2-2; possibly TRBD1 for D (6 bases). V lost 6 bases, J lost 6 bases, and 17 bases lay in between. This CDR3 comprises 15 residues. CDR1 and CDR2 from the germline V gene are LNHDA and SQIVND (reference sequence). The DNA for the CDR3 is TGTGCCAGTAGCAGAGCCGCAGGGGAATCCGGGGAGCTGTTTTTT. Encoded protein: CASSRAAGESGELFF.

The J gene is TRBJ2-1, the V gene TRBV24-1, with D perhaps TRBD2 (6 bases). Germline V gives CDR1 KGHDR, CDR2 SFDVKD. The CDR3 sequence is 17 residues long. Trimming left V 0 bases short and J 9 bases short, with 20 bases between. The CDR3 DNA is TGTGCCACCAGTGATTTGCAAGCGGGTAGCTTTTCTGGTGAGCAGTTCTTC. It is translated as CATSDLQAGSFSGEQFF.

The chain carries TRBV7-3 and TRBJ2-2; TRBD1 matches at 10 bases. The CDR3 spans 16 residues. Germline V gene data show CDR1 as SGHTA and CDR2 as FQGTGA. The V and J ends lost 0 bases and 7 bases, in that order; junction bases with no gene match: 5. CDR3 sequence: CASSLTGTGAGGELFF. The DNA of the CDR3 is TGTGCCAGCAGCTTAACGGGGACAGGGGCCGGCGGGGAGCTGTTTTTT.

The chain couples TRBV25-1 to TRBJ2-7, with TRBD1 matching over 8 bases. The V and J ends lost 6 bases and 0 bases, in that order; junction bases with no gene match: 7. From germline, CDR1 is MGHDK and CDR2 SYGVNS. The CDR3 consists of 15 residues. The CDR3 region has the DNA TGTGCCAGCAGCCGCCAGGACAGGGCCTCCTACGAGCAGTACTTC. Translation: CASSRQDRASYEQYF.

J is TRBJ1-1 and V is TRBV27; possible D gene TRBD1, 6 bases. The germline V and J ends were trimmed by 5 bases and 5 bases, with 18 bases remaining between them. The CDR3 has 15 residues. Per germline, CDR1 MNHEY and CDR2 SMNVEV (reference sequence). This chain's CDR3 is CASSILGGQGTEAFF. The CDR3 DNA sequence: TGTGCCAGCAGTATCCTCGGGGGGCAGGGGACTGAAGCTTTCTTT.

The rearrangement joins TRBV7-2 to TRBJ2-1; 8 nucleotides align to TRBD2. V lost 5 bases, J lost 8 bases, and 8 bases stayed unmatched. CDR1 and CDR2 (germline): SGHTA, FQGNSA. This CDR3 has 14 amino acids. CDR3 DNA sequence: TGTGCCAGCAGCGCTAGCGGGCCACGGGATGAGCAGTTCTTC. It is translated as CASSASGPRDEQFF.

This chain links TRBV10-3 with TRBJ2-3; possible D gene TRBD2, 5 bases. Germline assignment: CDR1 ENHRY and CDR2 SYGVKD. V was shortened by 1 base and J by 0 bases, with 14 bases between the two germline ends. CDR3 length: 17 residues. DNA of the CDR3: TGTGCCATCAGTGAGTGGACTCCTAAGTCTAGCACAGATACGCAGTATTTT. It encodes CAISEWTPKSSTDTQYF.

This clone is a singleton in its sample. The chain is built from TRBV5-1 and TRBJ1-1, with 7 nucleotides matching TRBD1. The CDR3 spans 13 residues. The germline CDR1 and CDR2 sequences are SGHRS and YFSETQ. After removal of 4 bases from V and 6 bases from J, the junction contained 6 bases not matched to a gene. CDR3 sequence: CASSVDRAAEAFF. The DNA for the CDR3 is TGCGCCAGCAGCGTAGACAGGGCAGCTGAAGCTTTCTTT.